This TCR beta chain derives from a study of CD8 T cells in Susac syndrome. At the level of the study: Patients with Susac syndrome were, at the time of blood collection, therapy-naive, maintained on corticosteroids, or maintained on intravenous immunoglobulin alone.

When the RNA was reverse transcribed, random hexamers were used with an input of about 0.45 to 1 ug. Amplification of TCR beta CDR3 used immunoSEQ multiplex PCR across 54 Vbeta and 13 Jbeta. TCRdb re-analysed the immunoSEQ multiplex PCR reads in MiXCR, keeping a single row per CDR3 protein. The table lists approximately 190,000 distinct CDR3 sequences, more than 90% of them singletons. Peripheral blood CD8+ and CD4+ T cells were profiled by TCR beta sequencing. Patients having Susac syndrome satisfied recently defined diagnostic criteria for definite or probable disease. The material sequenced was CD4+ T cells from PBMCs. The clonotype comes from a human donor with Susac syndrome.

CDR3 sequence: CAWSVQLGVYGYTF. CDR3 DNA: TGTGCCTGGAGTGTACAGTTGGGGGTATATGGCTACACCTTC. This chain joins TRBV30 and TRBJ1-2, with D possibly TRBD1 on 5 matching bases. The CDR3 spans 14 residues. Per germline, CDR1 GTSNPN and CDR2 SVGIG (reference sequence). V lost 0 bases and J 5 bases, leaving 13 bases between the germline ends.